Listed here are 21 T cell receptor beta chains from one sample, sequenced in a study of shared clonotypes between healthy human individuals. Generated by immunoSEQ multiplex PCR, the TCRdb table keeps only in-frame clones and is missing some. The data show more than 550,000 clones, with 72% seen just once and around 1.7% held by the top ten. Material: memory CD4+ T cells sorted from blood. Subset described: CD45RA-negative fraction. These receptors were obtained from a woman under 40 in good health.

With respect to this clone: At the DNA level, this CDR3 is encoded by other sequences in the same sample as well. CDR3 amino acids: CASSPRNTGELFF. The CDR3 bases are TGTGCCAGTAGTCCCAGGAACACCGGGGAGCTGTTTTTT. The V and J genes are TRBV19 and TRBJ2-2; no reliable D call. CDR1 is LNHDA, CDR2 SQIVND, per germline (reference sequence). The CDR3 extends over 13 amino acids. V lost 5 bases and J lost 1, with 5 bases in between.

The rearrangement links TRBV7-3 to TRBJ1-4; unclear D gene. Germline V gene lookup returns CDR1 SGHTA and CDR2 FQGTGA. Between the trimmed V and J ends, which lost 2 bases and 8 bases, there was a span of 9 bases. The CDR3 has 13 amino acids. Written as DNA, the CDR3 is TGTGCCAGCAGCTTAGGCGGCGAGGAAAAACTGTTTTTT. Translated: CASSLGGEEKLFF. The entire variable domain, with the rest obtained from reference TRBV7-3 and TRBJ1-4, is as follows: GAGVSQTPSNKVTEKGKYVELRCDPISGHTALYWYRQSLGQGPEFLIYFQGTGAADDSGLPNDRFFAVRPEGSVSTLKIQRTERGDSAVYLCASSLGGEEKLFFGSGTQLSVL.

Here the CDR3 DNA reads TGCGCCAGCAGCTGGGACAGGGGGGATGAAAAACTGTTTTTT. It is translated as CASSWDRGDEKLFF. The chain carries TRBV5-1 and TRBJ1-4; 11 bases line up with TRBD1. V shed 3 bases, J shed 6 bases, and the junction held 1 base outside the gene matches. The CDR3 length is 14 residues. The germline CDR1 and CDR2 sequences are SGHRS and YFSETQ.

As to this clone: Possible read error: a much larger clone is one base away. The genes are TRBV9 and TRBJ2-1, with 10 positions matching TRBD2. Per the germline V gene, CDR1 is SGDLS and CDR2 is YYNGEE. J lost 9 bases, V lost 4 bases, and 1 base had no gene match. The CDR3 length is 12 residues. CDR3 DNA sequence: TGTGCCAGCAGCTTAGCGGGGGGTGAGCAGTTCTTC. It specifies CASSLAGGEQFF.

This chain connects TRBV4-1 to TRBJ1-2; D remains ambiguous. CDR3 length equals 16 residues. Germline V lookup: CDR1 MGHRA, CDR2 YSYEKL. Trimming left V 0 bases short and J 4 bases short, with 15 bases between. The CDR3 loop reads CASSQDGSALSYGYTF. The CDR3 coding sequence is TGCGCCAGCAGCCAAGATGGGTCGGCGTTGAGCTATGGCTACACCTTC.

The chain links TRBV11-3 to TRBJ2-1; the match to TRBD2 covers 8 bases. The CDR3 consists of 13 residues. The trim removed 5 bases at V and 6 bases at J, leaving 3 bases unmatched. Per germline, CDR1 SGHNT and CDR2 YENEEA. CDR3 coding DNA: TGTGCCAGCAGCGCCGGGGGGGCCAATGAGCAGTTCTTC. Translating gives CASSAGGANEQFF.

This sequence joins TRBV5-4 and TRBJ2-1, with D hard to call. Trimming took 0 bases from V and 7 from J, leaving 17 bases between them. The V gene's germline CDR1 is SGHNT and CDR2 YYREEE (reference sequence). The CDR3 is made up of 16 amino acids. The CDR3 protein is CASSLGPMLPGNEQFF. The CDR3, as DNA: TGTGCCAGCAGCTTGGGTCCCATGCTGCCCGGAAATGAGCAGTTCTTC.

The chain uses TRBV18 and TRBJ2-7; no definite D call. V dropped 4 bases and J dropped 1 base, with 14 bases sitting between them. The CDR3 is made up of 15 amino acids. Germline V gene lookup returns CDR1 KGHSH and CDR2 LQKENI. CDR3 residues: CASSRQAPPSYEQYF. Written as DNA, the CDR3 is TGTGCCAGCTCACGCCAGGCCCCGCCTTCCTACGAGCAGTACTTC.

This clone came up a few times. The rearrangement links TRBV7-9 to TRBJ2-5; weak D call: TRBD1 (6 bases). From germline, CDR1 is SEHNR and CDR2 FQNEAQ (reference sequence). Trimming cost V 2 bases and J 4 bases, with 11 bases left between them. The CDR3 length is 14 residues. The DNA of the CDR3 is TGTGCCAGCAGCTTATCATGGACAGTAGAGACCCAGTACTTC. This codes for CASSLSWTVETQYF. Full variable domain (rest looked up from reference TRBV7-9 and TRBJ2-5): DTGVSQNPRHKITKRGQNVTFRCDPISEHNRLYWYRQTLGQGPEFLTYFQNEAQLEKSRLLSDRFSAERPKGSFSTLEIQRTEQGDSAMYLCASSLSWTVETQYFGPGTRLLVL.

This clone appeared once. This chain links TRBV4-1 with TRBJ2-7; tentatively, D is TRBD1 (5 bases). The germline V gene encodes CDR1 MGHRA and CDR2 YSYEKL. This CDR3 comprises 15 residues. Trimming removed 1 base from V and 2 bases from J, with 12 bases in between. The chain's CDR3 is CASSQATDEPYEQYF. CDR3 DNA sequence: TGCGCCAGCAGCCAAGCGACAGATGAGCCCTACGAGCAGTACTTC.

The V and J genes are TRBV18 and TRBJ1-2, with 8 positions matching TRBD1. The CDR3 has 15 residues. Germline-derived CDR1 and CDR2 are KGHSH and LQKENI. V trimming: 2 bases; J trimming: 4 bases; junction bases outside the gene matches: 6. This CDR3 reads CASSPETGAGYGYTF. CDR3 nucleotides: TGTGCCAGCTCACCAGAGACAGGGGCCGGCTATGGCTACACCTTC.

The genes are TRBV10-2 and TRBJ1-5; 7 bases are shared with TRBD1. This CDR3 is built from 18 residues. Germline V gene data show CDR1 as WSHSY and CDR2 as SAAADI. V gave up 3 bases and J gave up 4 bases; unmatched junction bases: 15. The CDR3 coding sequence is TGCGCCAGCAGTGACATGTACCACGGACAGGCCGCGAATCAGCCCCAGCATTTT. Protein: CASSDMYHGQAANQPQHF.

For the CDR3, the DNA is TGCGCCAGCAGCTCCGGCGCACGGGGCCAGGGTTTTGCTGAAGCTTTCTTT. As protein: CASSSGARGQGFAEAFF. The chain has TRBV5-1 and TRBJ1-1, with D perhaps TRBD1 (5 bases). V was cut by 3 bases and J by 6 bases, with 24 bases left in between. CDR1 and CDR2 from the germline V gene are SGHRS and YFSETQ. The CDR3 loop spans 17 amino acids. Supplemented by reference TRBV5-1 and TRBJ1-1, the full variable domain reads KAGVTQTPRYLIKTRGQQVTLSCSPISGHRSVSWYQQTPGQGLQFLFEYFSETQRNKGNFPGRFSGRQFSNSRSEMNVSTLELGDSALYLCASSSGARGQGFAEAFFGQGTRLTVV.

V usage is TRBV18 and J usage is TRBJ1-4; D unclear. The V end lost 0 bases, the J end lost 8 bases, and 13 bases lay between the germline ends. Germline V lookup: CDR1 KGHSH, CDR2 LQKENI. This CDR3 has 15 residues. In nucleotides, the CDR3 is TGTGCCAGCTCACCACCGATTGCTGTAATGGAAAAACTGTTTTTT. Translation: CASSPPIAVMEKLFF.

This chain uses TRBV14 with TRBJ1-3, with D hard to call. The CDR3 totals 15 residues. The germline V and J ends were trimmed by 4 bases and 0 bases, with 10 bases remaining between them. Germline V CDR1 and CDR2: SGHDN, FVKESK. The CDR3 spells CASSPRTDSGNTIYF. In nucleotides, the CDR3 is TGTGCCAGCAGCCCTCGGACGGACTCTGGAAACACCATATATTTT.

The chain couples TRBV19 to TRBJ2-7; 10 bases fit TRBD2. The germline gives CDR1 LNHDA, CDR2 SQIVND (reference sequence). The CDR3 is 16 amino acids. Losses at the gene ends were 6 bases for V and 7 bases for J; bases not matched to a gene: 15. This chain's CDR3 is CASSPERGLAGDEQYF. CDR3 DNA sequence: TGTGCCAGTAGCCCGGAACGAGGGCTAGCGGGAGATGAGCAGTACTTC. Complete variable domain (other parts from reference TRBV19 and TRBJ2-7): DGGITQSPKYLFRKEGQNVTLSCEQNLNHDAMYWYRQDPGQGLRLIYYSQIVNDFQKGDIAEGYSVSREKKESFPLTVTSAQKNPTAFYLCASSPERGLAGDEQYFGPGTRLTVT.

The CDR3 DNA reads as TGTGCCAGTAGGAAAGTGGGGACTAGCGGAAACTACGAGCAGTACTTC. This gives the protein CASRKVGTSGNYEQYF. The chain joins TRBV19 to TRBJ2-7; 11 positions match TRBD2. CDR3 size: 16 residues. The trim removed 6 bases at V and 3 bases at J, leaving 10 bases unmatched. Germline V gene lookup returns CDR1 LNHDA and CDR2 SQIVND (reference sequence).

The chain is built from TRBV5-4 and TRBJ2-7, with a tentative D call TRBD2 (6 bases). V was cut by 3 bases and J by 3 bases, with 13 bases left in between. Germline lookup yields CDR1 SGHNT and CDR2 YYREEE (reference sequence). The CDR3 has 14 residues. The CDR3 reads CASSSPGANYEQYF. The CDR3 nucleotides are TGTGCCAGCAGCTCCCCGGGAGCTAACTACGAGCAGTACTTC.

This clone was recorded a few times. The rearrangement links TRBV6-4 to TRBJ2-1, with D perhaps matching TRBD2 (6 bases). The CDR3 runs 16 residues. V lost 0 bases to trimming and J lost 3 bases, with 12 bases between them. Germline V lookup: CDR1 MRHNA, CDR2 SNTAGT. The CDR3 protein is CASSDSPGGGYNEQFF. The CDR3 DNA reads TGTGCCAGCAGTGACTCCCCCGGGGGAGGCTACAATGAGCAGTTCTTC.

The chain couples TRBV28 to TRBJ2-1, with 7 bases aligning to TRBD1. V gave up 6 bases and J gave up 0 bases; unmatched junction bases: 8. The length of the CDR3 is 16 residues. CDR1 is MDHEN and CDR2 is SYDVKM in the germline V gene. CDR3 DNA: TGTGCCAGCAGGCCTGCAGGGGGAGCCTCCTACAATGAGCAGTTCTTC. It is translated as CASRPAGGASYNEQFF.

The chain is built from TRBV28 and TRBJ2-7; 9 nucleotides align to TRBD1. V was pared by 7 bases and J by 6 bases, with 10 bases of the junction left unmatched. CDR1 MDHEN and CDR2 SYDVKM come from the germline V gene. The CDR3 runs to 14 residues. The CDR3 region is CASNTGTGTREQYF. CDR3 DNA sequence: TGTGCCAGCAATACCGGGACAGGGACACGCGAGCAGTACTTC.